The source of this TCR beta chain is a study of identical twins. Regarding the study as a whole: For zero-insertion analyses, partial confounding could come from invariant MAIT and iNKT cells.

TCRdb re-called the 5' RACE reads through MiXCR, storing one row per CDR3 protein. The table records some 690,000 distinct CDR3 sequences, around 20% of them present only once. The CDR3 length is 13 residues. Germline loops: CDR1 MNHEY, CDR2 SVGAGI. Deletions cut 3 bases from V and 2 bases from J, with 8 bases between. A word on this clonotype: Its matching antigen is unknown.

This same sample was also taken into another study, of T cells expressing NK-cell markers. That source notes: Sorted CD3+CD56+NKG2C+, CD3+CD56+NKG2C- and CD3+CD56-NKG2C+ T cells supplied TCR beta repertoires. In a handful of donors, dominant NKG2C+ clonotypes were roughly 1.0-7.0% of CD8+ T cells.

This rearrangement joins TRBV6-5 to TRBJ2-7; possibly TRBD1 for D (5 bases). The sample consisted of PBMCs. This TCR was recovered from a woman between 18 and 29 years old in good health. CDR3 in amino acids: CASSYKGTYEQYF. In nucleotides, the CDR3 is TGTGCCAGCAGTTATAAGGGGACCTACGAGCAGTACTTC.